These 2 T cell receptor beta chains share one sample of origin, sequenced in a study of blood T cell repertoires in COVID-19. Generated by immunoSEQ multiplex PCR, the TCRdb table keeps only in-frame clones and is missing some. The table records almost 300,000 clones, just under 90% of them present only once. Sample: peripheral blood. The origin of the receptors is a woman aged 30 to 39 with COVID-19, enrolled during active disease.

About this clone itself: Other DNA sequences in this specimen translate into the identical CDR3. The rearrangement links TRBV2 to TRBJ1-2; D perhaps matches TRBD1 (6 bases). CDR1 and CDR2 (germline): SNHLY, FYNNEI. CDR3 size: 13 residues. Deletions cut 2 bases from V and 5 bases from J, with 9 bases between. In nucleotides, the CDR3 is TGTGCCAGCAGTGAAAGACAGGTATATGGCTACACCTTC. Amino acids: CASSERQVYGYTF.

This clone was counted only a few times. The CDR3 loop reads CASSPLRTGEVSEQYF. DNA for the CDR3: TGTGCCAGCAGCCCCCTTAGGACAGGGGAGGTCTCCGAGCAGTACTTC. The genes are TRBV7-9 and TRBJ2-7; 9 bases align to TRBD1. The germline V gene has CDR1 SEHNR and CDR2 FQNEAQ (reference sequence). This CDR3 contains 16 residues. The junction had 14 bases not matched to a gene; V was cut back by 5 bases and J by 6 bases.